This T cell receptor beta chain was observed in a study of tissue T cells after allogeneic stem cell transplantation. Whole-study results and caveats: Anatomically similar tissues had similar TCR repertoires within each patient. Blood and spleen captured only part of the tissue TCR repertoire.

Details on this clone: Its cognate antigen is unknown. Genes and germline come from the mouse. The CDR3 goes on 1 residue after the read ends, and that part is filled in from the germline J gene.

Libraries were prepared by immunoSEQ multiplex PCR; TCRdb keeps only in-frame clonotypes and omits some of them. The data hold more than 5,500 clones, with 42% observed a single time. Time point in this sample: mouse harvest day 7 after allogeneic transplant. The graft held 10^6 splenic CD5+ T cells and 10^7 T-cell-depleted bone marrow cells. Germline values: CDR1 MSHET, CDR2 SYDVDS. This CDR3 region has 14 residues. Trimming cost V 6 bases and J 6 bases; bases outside gene matches: 4. The clonotype comes from a female BALB/c mouse given C57BL/6 T cells with graft-versus-host disease after an allogeneic hematopoietic cell transplant. The sample consisted of skin. The J gene is TRBJ2-1, the V gene TRBV29, with 11 positions matching TRBD1. The covered CDR3 bases are TGTGCTAGCAGCGGACAGGGGGCGCGTGCTGAGCAGTTC. Translated, it gives CASSGQGARAEQF. The entire CDR3 protein reads CASSGQGARAEQFF. Based on the CDR3 plus reference TRBV29 and TRBJ2-1, the full variable domain is DMKVTQMPRYLIKRMGENVLLECGQDMSHETMYWYRQDPGLGLQLIYISYDVDSNSEGDIPKGYRVSRKKREHFSLILDSAKTNQTSVYFCASSGQGARAEQFFGPGTRLTVL.